Listed here are 28 T cell receptor beta chains from one sample, sequenced in a study of CD8+CD57+ T cells in acquired aplastic anemia. Using genomic DNA as the template, TCR beta VDJ and CDR3 profiling was carried out. MiXCR was run by TCRdb on the reads, yielding one entry per CDR3 protein. The data show about 180,000 distinct CDR3 sequences, with less than 55% seen just once and about 2.9% held by the top ten. Material for sequencing was sorted CD4+, CD8+, or CD8+CD57+ T cells (not recorded which) from PBMCs. The receptors were sampled from a human donor in good health.

The chain combines TRBV11-1 with TRBJ2-7; D may correspond to TRBD1 or TRBD2 (5 bases each). Germline CDR1 SGHAT, CDR2 FQDESV (reference sequence). The CDR3 runs to 16 residues. V dropped 5 bases and J dropped 2 bases, with 19 bases sitting between them. CDR3 bases: TGTGCCAGCAGCGACGAAGCCTGGGACCTAGCCTACGAGCAGTACTTC. Its translation is CASSDEAWDLAYEQYF.

The genes are TRBV9 and TRBJ2-3, with a possible D match to TRBD2 (6 bases). CDR3 length equals 14 residues. Germline lookup yields CDR1 SGDLS and CDR2 YYNGEE. CDR3 nucleotide sequence: TGTGCTAGAGTGTCAGGGAGGAACACAGATACGCAGTATTTT. This gives the protein CARVSGRNTDTQYF.

J is TRBJ2-7 and V is TRBV5-4; TRBD2 agrees at 10 bases. Germline V gene sequence: CDR1 SGHNT, CDR2 YYREEE (reference sequence). V dropped 1 base and J dropped 5; count of bases not matched to a gene: 3. The CDR3 consists of 14 residues. Here the CDR3 DNA reads TGTGCCAGCAGCTTGTTGCTAGCGGGGGACGAGCAGTACTTC. It is translated as CASSLLLAGDEQYF. Variable domain in full (rest from reference TRBV5-4 and TRBJ2-7): ETGVTQSPTHLIKTRGQQVTLRCSSQSGHNTVSWYQQALGQGPQFIFQYYREEENGRGNFPPRFSGLQFPNYSSELNVNALELDDSALYLCASSLLLAGDEQYFGPGTRLTVT.

This clonotype was counted at least ten times. The CDR3 region is CASSIASAGTYEQYF. The CDR3 nucleotides read TGTGCCAGTAGTATAGCTTCTGCTGGCACCTACGAGCAGTACTTC. The chain links TRBV19 to TRBJ2-7; D is uncertain. CDR3 size: 15 residues. Trimming cost V 1 base and J 2 bases, with 12 bases left between them. CDR1 and CDR2 (germline): LNHDA, SQIVND (reference sequence).

This clonotype was seen only once. This chain links TRBV25-1 with TRBJ1-2; D perhaps matches TRBD1 (5 bases). Germline assignment: CDR1 MGHDK and CDR2 SYGVNS. Trimming removed 3 bases at V and 2 bases at J, with 10 bases between. The CDR3 extends over 14 amino acids. The DNA for the CDR3 is TGTGCCAGCAGTGATAGGGGAGCAAACTATGGCTACACCTTC. Translation gives CASSDRGANYGYTF.

This clonotype was counted between two and nine times. The chain combines TRBV2 with TRBJ2-7; TRBD2 matches 9 bases. With V trimmed by 6 bases and J by 6 bases, 6 bases remained unmatched. Per germline, CDR1 SNHLY and CDR2 FYNNEI. There are 13 residues in the CDR3. The CDR3, as DNA: TGTGCCAGCAGGGTAGCGGGAGTGGGCGAGCAGTACTTC. Translated, it gives CASRVAGVGEQYF. Variable domain in full (rest from reference TRBV2 and TRBJ2-7): EPEVTQTPSHQVTQMGQEVILRCVPISNHLYFYWYRQILGQKVEFLVSFYNNEISEKSEIFDDQFSVERPDGSNFTLKIRSTKLEDSAMYFCASRVAGVGEQYFGPGTRLTVT.

The rearrangement uses TRBV15 and TRBJ2-7; 9 nucleotides match TRBD1. The V gene's germline CDR1 is LNHNV and CDR2 YYDKDF (reference sequence). Trimming removed 0 bases from V and 2 bases from J; junction bases left unmatched: 5. The CDR3 spans 16 residues. CDR3 nucleotides: TGTGCCACCAGCAGAGAAGGGACAGGGCAAACCTACGAGCAGTACTTC. Protein sequence: CATSREGTGQTYEQYF.

The J gene is TRBJ2-7, the V gene TRBV10-1; tentative D call: TRBD1 (5 bases). This CDR3 region has 14 residues. The ends were cut back, 6 bases at V and 0 bases at J, with 12 bases in the middle. Germline values: CDR1 WNHNN, CDR2 SYGVQD (reference sequence). The CDR3, as DNA: TGCGCCAGCAGACCGACAGCGAGCTCCTACGAGCAGTACTTC. It translates to CASRPTASSYEQYF.

The chain couples TRBV11-2 to TRBJ2-3; no definite D call. CDR1 is SGHAT, CDR2 FQNNGV, per germline. Between the trimmed V and J ends, which lost 1 base and 1 base, there was a span of 15 bases. This CDR3 is 17 amino acids long. The CDR3 DNA reads as TGTGCCAGCAGCTTAGTAGGGTGGGGATCCGGCACAGATACGCAGTATTTT. The encoded protein is CASSLVGWGSGTDTQYF.

At least ten counts were recorded for this clonotype. The chain joins TRBV5-1 to TRBJ2-5; D is undetermined. V lost 1 base, J lost 0 bases, and 13 bases lay in between. Looked up from germline, CDR1 is SGHRS and CDR2 is YFSETQ. The CDR3 is 16 amino acids. The chain's CDR3 is CASSLSLSVNQETQYF. For the CDR3, the DNA is TGCGCCAGCAGCTTGTCTCTCTCCGTTAACCAAGAGACCCAGTACTTC.

Remarks on this clonotype: A much larger clone is a single base away; this may be a read error. This chain joins TRBV6-1 and TRBJ2-1, with 11 bases matching TRBD2. Germline CDR1 MNHNS, CDR2 SASEGT. The CDR3 runs to 16 residues. The CDR3 DNA sequence: TGTGCCAGCAGTGTTGAGACTAGCGGGATCTACAATGTGCAGTTCTTC. Translated: CASSVETSGIYNVQFF.

The chain couples TRBV10-3 to TRBJ1-5; weak D call: TRBD1 (6 bases). The CDR3 consists of 16 residues. Trimming stripped 6 bases from V and 10 bases from J, with 25 bases between. Germline lookup yields CDR1 ENHRY and CDR2 SYGVKD. CDR3 residues: CAISGTGALVGKPQHF. CDR3 coding DNA: TGTGCCATCAGCGGGACGGGGGCCCTCGTGGGGAAACCCCAGCATTTT.

A note on this clonotype: Being one base from a much bigger clone, this may be a read error. CDR3 coding DNA: TGTGCCAGCAGTTTAAACTCTCTATCCTATGGCTACACCTTC. The encoded protein is CASSLNSLSYGYTF. This sequence joins TRBV12-3 or TRBV12-4 and TRBJ1-2; D unclear. This CDR3 has 14 residues. Deletions cut 2 bases from V and 4 bases from J, with 11 bases between.

This clonotype has ten or more counts. The rearrangement links TRBV2 to TRBJ1-1, with unresolved D. Trimming removed 6 bases from V and 7 bases from J, with 12 bases in between. CDR1 SNHLY and CDR2 FYNNEI come from the germline V gene. The CDR3 runs 12 residues. CDR3 sequence reads: CASRFGSDEAFF. CDR3 bases: TGTGCCAGCAGGTTTGGGAGTGATGAAGCTTTCTTT.

The V gene is TRBV7-9, the J gene TRBJ1-2, with D maybe TRBD1 (5 bases). This CDR3 is built from 15 residues. Per germline, CDR1 SEHNR and CDR2 FQNEAQ (reference sequence). V lost 7 bases and J 7 bases, leaving 22 bases between the germline ends. CDR3 in DNA: TGTGCCAGCACCCCAAGCACAGGAAGAGGCTTTGGCTACACCTTC. The encoded protein is CASTPSTGRGFGYTF. Complete variable domain (other parts from reference TRBV7-9 and TRBJ1-2): DTGVSQNPRHKITKRGQNVTFRCDPISEHNRLYWYRQTLGQGPEFLTYFQNEAQLEKSRLLSDRFSAERPKGSFSTLEIQRTEQGDSAMYLCASTPSTGRGFGYTFGSGTRLTVV.

J is TRBJ1-6 and V is TRBV10-2; the match to TRBD1 covers 7 bases. After removal of 3 bases from V and 7 bases from J, the junction contained 6 bases not matched to a gene. The CDR3 sequence is 15 residues long. Germline-derived CDR1 and CDR2 are WSHSY and SAAADI. The DNA for the CDR3 is TGCGCCAGCAGTGAAGGGAGGGGGCCGAATTCACCCCTCCACTTT. Protein product: CASSEGRGPNSPLHF.

The CDR3 loop reads CASSHRGRGRDGETQYF. Written as DNA, the CDR3 is TGTGCCAGCAGCCACCGGGGCCGGGGGCGAGATGGAGAGACCCAGTACTTC. V is TRBV14 and J is TRBJ2-5, with D perhaps assigned TRBD1 or TRBD2 (6 bases each). V was clipped by 3 bases and J by 4 bases, with 21 bases between them. The CDR3 runs 17 residues. Germline V gene data show CDR1 as SGHDN and CDR2 as FVKESK.

The rearrangement uses TRBV28 and TRBJ1-2; 7 positions match TRBD1. Germline CDR1 reads MDHEN; CDR2 reads SYDVKM. V lost 7 bases and J lost 4; bases outside the gene matches: 9. The CDR3 spans 14 residues. DNA for the CDR3: TGTGCCAGCACCAAGGACAGGCTGGGCTATGGCTACACCTTC. Translation gives CASTKDRLGYGYTF.

Remarks on this clonotype: Sequence at one end of the junction differs from germline and may be a read error. The rearrangement uses TRBV6-6 and TRBJ2-5, with D perhaps TRBD1 (6 bases). The CDR3 runs to 12 residues. The V gene's germline CDR1 is MNHNY and CDR2 SVGAGI (reference sequence). The CDR3 nucleotides are TGTACCAGCGGTACTAGGGGGGAGACCCAGTACTTC. Protein product: CTSGTRGETQYF.

The CDR3 DNA reads TGTGCCACCAGCACCGGGAATTCACCCCTCCACTTT. Its translation is CATSTGNSPLHF. This chain connects TRBV15 to TRBJ1-6; D not certain. There are 12 residues in the CDR3. The V gene's germline CDR1 is LNHNV and CDR2 YYDKDF (reference sequence). The V and J ends lost 4 bases and 7 bases respectively, with 5 bases between them. Full variable domain (outside the CDR3, taken from reference TRBV15 and TRBJ1-6): DAMVIQNPRYQVTQFGKPVTLSCSQTLNHNVMYWYQQKSSQAPKLLFHYYDKDFNNEADTPDNFQSRRPNTSFCFLDIRSPGLGDTAMYLCATSTGNSPLHFGNGTRLTVT.

Note on this clonotype: A much larger clone differs by one base, so this may be a read error. J is TRBJ1-1 and V is TRBV7-2, with D hard to call. The germline V gene has CDR1 SGHTA and CDR2 FQGNSA. The CDR3 length is 12 residues. In nucleotides, the CDR3 is TGTGCCTGCAGCCCGGGCCGGGGTGAAGCTTTCTTT. Amino acid sequence: CACSPGRGEAFF.

The genes are TRBV7-3 and TRBJ1-5, with D perhaps TRBD1 (5 bases). The CDR3 covers 15 residues. V lost 2 bases and J 0 bases, leaving 8 bases between the germline ends. Germline V lookup: CDR1 SGHTA, CDR2 FQGTGA. The DNA for the CDR3 is TGTGCCAGCAGCTTAGGGGGTTATAGCAATCAGCCCCAGCATTTT. Protein sequence: CASSLGGYSNQPQHF.

This clonotype was seen only a few times. The rearrangement joins TRBV19 to TRBJ1-2; a weak D match, TRBD1 (6 bases). V was cut by 4 bases and J by 4 bases, with 13 bases left in between. Germline loops: CDR1 LNHDA, CDR2 SQIVND (reference sequence). This CDR3 comprises 14 residues. The CDR3 sequence is CASSTQGGPYGYTF. CDR3 nucleotides: TGTGCCAGTAGTACACAGGGCGGACCCTATGGCTACACCTTC.

The rearrangement joins TRBV4-3 to TRBJ2-1; D remains ambiguous. The V gene's germline CDR1 is LGHNA and CDR2 YSLEER. The CDR3 has 15 residues. V shed 0 bases and J shed 1 base, with 7 bases lying between them. CDR3 sequence (DNA): TGCGCCAGCAGCCAAGAAGCGTTATCCTACAATGAGCAGTTCTTC. Translation: CASSQEALSYNEQFF.

The rearrangement links TRBV7-9 to TRBJ2-5; TRBD1 matches at 8 bases. The CDR3 runs to 15 residues. Germline V gene sequence: CDR1 SEHNR, CDR2 FQNEAQ (reference sequence). V gave up 5 bases and J gave up 4 bases; unmatched junction bases: 9. CDR3 in DNA: TGTGCCAGCAGCCCCCGGACAGGGTGGCGAGAGACCCAGTACTTC. Translating gives CASSPRTGWRETQYF.

This clonotype has more than one count but fewer than ten. This chain connects TRBV30 to TRBJ1-3; D might be TRBD1 (6 bases). The germline V gene has CDR1 GTSNPN and CDR2 SVGIG (reference sequence). The CDR3 runs 14 residues. Trimming removed 2 bases from V and 9 bases from J, with 17 bases in between. CDR3 amino acids: CAWSHGTLGSTIYF. CDR3 coding DNA: TGTGCCTGGAGTCACGGGACATTGGGTAGCACCATATATTTT.

The table lists this clonotype with a few counts. The chain uses TRBV3-1 and TRBJ2-2, with 10 nucleotides matching TRBD1. In germline, CDR1 is LGHDT, CDR2 YNNKEL (reference sequence). The CDR3 contains 17 residues. V shed 3 bases and J 8 bases; nucleotides not matched to a gene: 12. In nucleotides, the CDR3 is TGTGCCAGCAGCCAGTATCGACAGGGGGCCCGTGGGGGGGAGCTGTTTTTT. Translated: CASSQYRQGARGGELFF.

This chain connects TRBV5-1 to TRBJ2-3, with TRBD1 matching over 7 bases. The V segment lost 4 bases and the J segment 11 bases; nucleotides outside the gene matches: 16. CDR1 is SGHRS and CDR2 is YFSETQ in the germline V gene. The CDR3 contains 15 residues. The CDR3 region is CASSPGDSSHNEQYF. The CDR3 bases are TGCGCCAGCAGCCCAGGGGACAGCTCCCACAATGAGCAGTATTTT.